The 21 T cell receptor beta chains given below trace back to one sample, sequenced in a study of blood T cell repertoires in COVID-19. Only in-frame clones appear in the TCRdb table, and some are missing; sequencing was by immunoSEQ multiplex PCR. The data hold about 480,000 clones, with approximately 87% observed a single time. The sample taken for sequencing was PBMCs or T cells enriched from blood (not recorded which). These receptors were taken from a middle-aged woman who had recovered from COVID-19.

This chain uses TRBV10-3 with TRBJ1-1; 9 bases align to TRBD1. Unmatched junction bases numbered 12, after V lost 11 bases and J lost 2 bases. Germline V gene sequence: CDR1 ENHRY, CDR2 SYGVKD. The CDR3 is 15 residues long. The CDR3: CAVTGGGGSNTEAFF. The DNA of the CDR3 is TGTGCCGTTACAGGGGGCGGTGGTAGTAACACTGAAGCTTTCTTT.

The rearrangement joins TRBV11-2 to TRBJ2-2, with a possible D match to TRBD2 (6 bases). There are 15 residues in the CDR3. Germline loops: CDR1 SGHAT, CDR2 FQNNGV. Trimming took 5 bases from V and 4 from J, leaving 14 bases between them. The CDR3, as DNA: TGTGCCAGCAGCCGAACGGGACTTCCCACCGGGGAGCTGTTTTTT. It is translated as CASSRTGLPTGELFF. Filled out from reference TRBV11-2 and TRBJ2-2, the complete variable domain reads EAGVAQSPRYKIIEKRQSVAFWCNPISGHATLYWYQQILGQGPKLLIQFQNNGVVDDSQLPKDRFSAERLKGVDSTLKIQPAKLEDSAVYLCASSRTGLPTGELFFGEGSRLTVL.

This rearrangement joins TRBV15 to TRBJ1-2, with 9 bases fitting TRBD1. The V and J ends lost 0 bases and 6 bases, in that order; junction bases with no gene match: 8. CDR1 LNHNV and CDR2 YYDKDF come from the germline V gene (reference sequence). There are 16 residues in the CDR3. CDR3 sequence (DNA): TGTGCCACCAGCAGAGATCGGGGGACAGGGTGGGATGGCTACACCTTC. As protein: CATSRDRGTGWDGYTF. Full variable domain (remainder filled in from reference TRBV15 and TRBJ1-2): DAMVIQNPRYQVTQFGKPVTLSCSQTLNHNVMYWYQQKSSQAPKLLFHYYDKDFNNEADTPDNFQSRRPNTSFCFLDIRSPGLGDTAMYLCATSRDRGTGWDGYTFGSGTRLTVV.

As to this clone: This same CDR3 is encoded by further DNA sequences in the sample. The chain is built from TRBV11-2 and TRBJ2-5; D remains ambiguous. With 5 bases removed from V and 5 bases from J, the gap between germline ends came to 6 bases. The CDR3 contains 11 residues. Per the germline V gene, CDR1 is SGHAT and CDR2 is FQNNGV. CDR3 nucleotides: TGTGCCAGCAGCATCGAGGAGACCCAGTACTTC. Protein sequence: CASSIEETQYF.

The chain combines TRBV18 with TRBJ1-2; a possible D gene is TRBD1 (5 bases). Germline lookup yields CDR1 KGHSH and CDR2 LQKENI. V was shortened by 3 bases and J by 7 bases, with 15 bases between the two germline ends. The CDR3 spans 14 residues. CDR3 coding DNA: TGTGCCAGCTCACCCAGGGAGGGCTCAGGTGGCTACACCTTC. Encoded protein: CASSPREGSGGYTF.

The V and J genes are TRBV5-6 and TRBJ1-2; 7 bases agree with TRBD1. This CDR3 region has 15 residues. The junction had 3 bases not matched to a gene; V was cut back by 0 bases and J by 1 base. The germline gives CDR1 SGHDT, CDR2 YYEEEE. The CDR3 spells CASSLVAGGNYGYTF. In DNA form, the CDR3 reads TGTGCCAGCAGCTTGGTGGCAGGGGGTAACTATGGCTACACCTTC.

Concerning this clone: The sample carries other DNA sequences with the same CDR3. The chain carries TRBV7-9 and TRBJ2-7; 11 bases map to TRBD1. The V and J ends lost 4 bases and 1 base, in that order; junction bases with no gene match: 6. Germline CDR1 SEHNR, CDR2 FQNEAQ (reference sequence). This CDR3 region has 16 residues. DNA for the CDR3: TGTGCCAGCAGCTCGGGGACAGGGGGTTCGTCCTACGAGCAGTACTTC. Its translation: CASSSGTGGSSYEQYF.

This chain links TRBV2 with TRBJ1-5; D is perhaps TRBD1 (5 bases). The V end was cut by 5 bases, the J end by 4 bases, with 9 bases between. CDR3 length: 13 residues. In germline, CDR1 is SNHLY, CDR2 FYNNEI. The CDR3 is CASSLTENQPQHF. CDR3 DNA: TGTGCCAGCAGTCTGACAGAGAATCAGCCCCAGCATTTT.

This chain links TRBV5-6 with TRBJ2-5; TRBD2 is a possible D gene (6 bases). V dropped 0 bases and J dropped 4 bases, with 22 bases sitting between them. From germline, CDR1 is SGHDT and CDR2 YYEEEE. This CDR3 comprises 18 residues. The CDR3 region is CASSLALEGVQRGETQYF. In DNA, the CDR3 is TGTGCCAGCAGCTTGGCCTTGGAGGGAGTACAGCGCGGAGAGACCCAGTACTTC.

This sequence joins TRBV28 and TRBJ1-5, with D perhaps matching TRBD1 (6 bases). There are 17 residues in the CDR3. CDR1 and CDR2 from the germline V gene are MDHEN and SYDVKM. Deletions cut 7 bases from V and 2 bases from J, with 21 bases between. The CDR3 is CASIPGGHTFGNQPQHF. CDR3 DNA sequence: TGTGCCAGCATCCCGGGGGGACACACCTTCGGCAATCAGCCCCAGCATTTT.

The chain is built from TRBV4-3 and TRBJ1-1, with TRBD1 matching 9 bases. Per germline, CDR1 LGHNA and CDR2 YSLEER. Losses at the gene ends were 3 bases for V and 5 bases for J; bases not matched to a gene: 7. The CDR3 has 15 amino acids. The CDR3 region is CASSQSTGGWTEAFF. The CDR3 region has the DNA TGCGCCAGCAGCCAGTCGACAGGGGGATGGACTGAAGCTTTCTTT.

V and J are TRBV7-8 and TRBJ1-1; D perhaps matches TRBD1 (6 bases). The CDR3 contains 14 residues. Trimming stripped 4 bases from V and 4 bases from J, with 13 bases between. The V gene's germline CDR1 is SGHVS and CDR2 FQNEAQ. The CDR3 nucleotides are TGTGCCAGCAGCTCTATACAGGGTGCCACTGAAGCTTTCTTT. Its protein product is CASSSIQGATEAFF. The variable domain in full, with the rest retrieved from reference TRBV7-8 and TRBJ1-1, is GAGVSQSPRYKVAKRGQDVALRCDPISGHVSLFWYQQALGQGPEFLTYFQNEAQLDKSGLPSDRFFAERPEGSVSTLKIQRTQQEDSAVYLCASSSIQGATEAFFGQGTRLTVV.

This clone has more than one count but fewer than ten. This sequence joins TRBV5-1 and TRBJ1-1, with D uncertain. The CDR3 length is 12 residues. V lost 4 bases and J lost 11, with 15 bases in between. Germline-derived CDR1 and CDR2 are SGHRS and YFSETQ. This chain's CDR3 is CASSLPEGTAFF. The DNA for the CDR3 is TGCGCCAGCAGCCTACCTGAGGGAACCGCTTTCTTT. Drawing the rest from reference TRBV5-1 and TRBJ1-1, the complete variable domain is KAGVTQTPRYLIKTRGQQVTLSCSPISGHRSVSWYQQTPGQGLQFLFEYFSETQRNKGNFPGRFSGRQFSNSRSEMNVSTLELGDSALYLCASSLPEGTAFFGQGTRLTVV.

The rearrangement links TRBV12-3 or TRBV12-4 to TRBJ1-5, with D possibly TRBD1 on 5 matching bases. V shed 4 bases and J shed 9 bases, with 10 bases lying between them. There are 12 residues in the CDR3. The CDR3 DNA reads TGTGCCAGCAGTTGGGGGGTCTGGCCCCAGCATTTT. This gives the protein CASSWGVWPQHF.

This chain uses TRBV5-1 with TRBJ2-5; TRBD1 agrees at 7 bases. This CDR3 is built from 14 residues. V shed 4 bases, J shed 0 bases, and the junction held 3 bases outside the gene matches. The germline gives CDR1 SGHRS, CDR2 YFSETQ. The CDR3 is CASSRQGDQETQYF. CDR3 nucleotides: TGCGCCAGCAGCAGGCAGGGGGACCAAGAGACCCAGTACTTC.

This clone is a singleton in its sample. This rearrangement joins TRBV11-2 to TRBJ1-3; D perhaps matches TRBD1 (5 bases). CDR3 length: 15 amino acids. Between the trimmed V and J ends, which lost 6 bases and 1 base, there was a span of 13 bases. In germline, CDR1 is SGHAT, CDR2 FQNNGV. The CDR3 bases are TGTGCCAGCAGTACTTACCAGGGTTCTGGAAACACCATATATTTT. Its translation: CASSTYQGSGNTIYF.

This clone was seen once. The chain has TRBV7-2 and TRBJ2-4, with 10 bases lining up with TRBD1. The J segment lost 4 bases and the V segment lost 2 bases, leaving 5 bases of the junction unmatched. Germline lookup yields CDR1 SGHTA and CDR2 FQGNSA. The length of the CDR3 is 16 residues. The CDR3 region is CASSLQTGGTKNIQYF. The CDR3 coding sequence is TGTGCCAGCAGCTTACAGACAGGGGGCACAAAAAACATTCAGTACTTC.

V gene TRBV9 combines with J gene TRBJ2-3; TRBD2 agrees at 7 bases. CDR3 length equals 16 residues. The junction had 13 bases not matched to a gene; V was cut back by 4 bases and J by 5 bases. Germline values: CDR1 SGDLS, CDR2 YYNGEE. The chain's CDR3 is CASSQMSGRERDTQYF. The DNA of the CDR3 is TGTGCCAGCAGCCAGATGTCTGGGCGGGAGAGAGATACGCAGTATTTT.

The chain uses TRBV4-1 and TRBJ2-2; D not resolved. CDR1 and CDR2 (germline): MGHRA, YSYEKL. V gave up 3 bases and J gave up 5 bases, with 19 bases separating them. CDR3 size: 17 residues. CDR3 in DNA: TGCGCCAGCAGCCATCCTCCACCCCCCCGAGAAACCGGGGAGCTGTTTTTT. It specifies CASSHPPPPRETGELFF.

The chain links TRBV19 to TRBJ2-1, with 11 bases that match TRBD2. Germline V gene data show CDR1 as LNHDA and CDR2 as SQIVND (reference sequence). Trimming took 7 bases from V and 7 from J; bases not matched to a gene: 9. The CDR3 totals 15 residues. The CDR3 DNA sequence: TGTGCCAGTACCCTTACTAGCGGGGGATCTAATGAGCAGTTCTTC. Translated, it gives CASTLTSGGSNEQFF.

V gene TRBV18 combines with J gene TRBJ1-5; perhaps TRBD1 as D (6 bases). The CDR3 covers 16 residues. Germline assignment: CDR1 KGHSH and CDR2 LQKENI. The V end was cut by 0 bases, the J end by 4 bases, with 13 bases between. CDR3 bases: TGTGCCAGCTCACCACCGGGCGGGGGGCGGAATCAGCCCCAGCATTTT. This encodes CASSPPGGGRNQPQHF.